This TCR beta chain comes out of a study of shared clonotypes between healthy human individuals. Overall study context: Three plates each covered CD4 naive and memory; CD8 naive two, CD8 memory one.

Method: immunoSEQ multiplex PCR; TCRdb's copy keeps in-frame clones and lacks some. The sample lists some 2,000,000 clones; 95% were seen once. Division of CD4+ cells produced a CD45RA+ naive subset and a CD45RA-negative memory subset. Per the germline V gene, CDR1 is SGHTA and CDR2 is FQGNSA. This CDR3 contains 11 residues. The source of this sequence is a man aged 18 to 29 in good health. The chain carries TRBV7-2 and TRBJ2-5; D is ambiguous. With the DNA end fitting TRBJ2-7 better, the J assignment may be wrong. The sequenced material came from naive CD4+ T cells sorted from blood. The subset: CD45RA+ positively selected. CDR3: CASSSLYEQYF. The CDR3 nucleotides read TGTGCCAGCAGCTCGCTCTACGAGCAGTACTTC.